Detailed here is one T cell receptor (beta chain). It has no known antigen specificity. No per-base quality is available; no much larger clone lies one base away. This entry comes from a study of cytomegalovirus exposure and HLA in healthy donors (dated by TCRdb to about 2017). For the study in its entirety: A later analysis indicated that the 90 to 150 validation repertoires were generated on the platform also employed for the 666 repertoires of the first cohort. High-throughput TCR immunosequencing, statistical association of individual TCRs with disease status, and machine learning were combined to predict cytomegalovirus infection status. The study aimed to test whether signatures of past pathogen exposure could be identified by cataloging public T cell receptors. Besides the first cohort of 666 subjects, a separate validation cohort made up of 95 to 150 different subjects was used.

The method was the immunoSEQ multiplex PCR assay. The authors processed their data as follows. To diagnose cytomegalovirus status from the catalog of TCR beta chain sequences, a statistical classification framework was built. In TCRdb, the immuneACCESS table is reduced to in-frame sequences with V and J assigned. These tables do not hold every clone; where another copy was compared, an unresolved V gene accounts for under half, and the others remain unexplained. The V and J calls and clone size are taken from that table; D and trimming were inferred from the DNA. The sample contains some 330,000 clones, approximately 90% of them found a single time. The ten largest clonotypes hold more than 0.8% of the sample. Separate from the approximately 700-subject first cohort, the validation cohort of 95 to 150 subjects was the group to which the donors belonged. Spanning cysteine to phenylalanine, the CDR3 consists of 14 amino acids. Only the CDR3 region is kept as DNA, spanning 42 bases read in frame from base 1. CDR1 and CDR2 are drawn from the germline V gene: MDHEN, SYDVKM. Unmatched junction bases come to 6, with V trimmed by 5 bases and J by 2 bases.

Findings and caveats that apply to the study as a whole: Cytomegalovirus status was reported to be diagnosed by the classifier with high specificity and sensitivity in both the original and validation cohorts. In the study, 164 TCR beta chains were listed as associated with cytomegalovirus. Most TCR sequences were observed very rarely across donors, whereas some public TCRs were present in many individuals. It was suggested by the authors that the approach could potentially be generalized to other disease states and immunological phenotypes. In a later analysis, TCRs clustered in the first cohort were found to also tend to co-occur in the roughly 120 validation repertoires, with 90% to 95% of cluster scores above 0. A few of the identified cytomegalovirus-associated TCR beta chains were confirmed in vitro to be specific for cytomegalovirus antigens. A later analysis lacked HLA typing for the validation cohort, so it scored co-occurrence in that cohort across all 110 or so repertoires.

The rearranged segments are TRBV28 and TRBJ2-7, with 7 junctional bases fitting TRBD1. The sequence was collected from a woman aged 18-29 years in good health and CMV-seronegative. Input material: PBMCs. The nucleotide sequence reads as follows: TGTGCCAGCAGTACCTGGACAGGACCCTACGAGCAGTACTTC. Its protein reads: CASSTWTGPYEQYF.